The clone carrying this T cell receptor beta chain was seen at least ten times. Its antigen is currently unknown. Amplification of TCR beta CDR3 regions was performed using RNA transcripts as template. With the HTBI primer set, the TCR CDR3 went through a first round of RT-PCR. Using its own MiXCR run on the multiplex PCR reads, TCRdb lists one record per CDR3 protein. The table has some 620,000 distinct CDR3 sequences, 15% to 20% seen once. The data are from a study of T cells in Graves' hyperthyroidism and ophthalmopathy. For the study at large: Pretreatment peripheral blood was obtained at initial diagnosis.

General study findings and limits: Among clonotypes expanded in thyroid above 0.001, most were also found in blood.

Exclusion criteria comprised uncontrolled infection, other autoimmune disease, pregnancy or lactation. Based on clinical symptoms, serum thyroxine and TRAb, thyroid ultrasound and orbital computed tomography, diagnoses were reached. J gave up 4 bases and V 3 bases, and 1 base lay outside the gene matches. The CDR3 is made up of 15 amino acids. Looked up from germline, CDR1 is SGHRS and CDR2 is YFSETQ. The source of this sequence is a woman younger than 45 with Graves' hyperthyroidism. This chain links TRBV5-1 with TRBJ2-2; TRBD2 matches at 12 bases. What was sequenced was blood. The CDR3 nucleotides are TGCGCCAGCAGCTGGACTAGCGGGATCACCGGGGAGCTGTTTTTT. It translates to CASSWTSGITGELFF.